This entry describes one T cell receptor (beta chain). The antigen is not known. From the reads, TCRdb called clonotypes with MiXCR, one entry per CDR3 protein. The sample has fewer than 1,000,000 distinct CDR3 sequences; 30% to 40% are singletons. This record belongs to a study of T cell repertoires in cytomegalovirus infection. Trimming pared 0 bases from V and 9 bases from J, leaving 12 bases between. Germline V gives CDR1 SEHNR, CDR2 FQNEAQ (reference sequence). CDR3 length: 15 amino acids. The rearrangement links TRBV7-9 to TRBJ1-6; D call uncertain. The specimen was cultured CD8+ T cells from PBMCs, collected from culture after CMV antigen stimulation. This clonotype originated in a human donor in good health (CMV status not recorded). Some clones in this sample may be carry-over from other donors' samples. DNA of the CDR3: TGTGCCAGCAGCTTAGCCAATCAGGAGGGTTCACCCCTCCACTTT. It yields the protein CASSLANQEGSPLHF.